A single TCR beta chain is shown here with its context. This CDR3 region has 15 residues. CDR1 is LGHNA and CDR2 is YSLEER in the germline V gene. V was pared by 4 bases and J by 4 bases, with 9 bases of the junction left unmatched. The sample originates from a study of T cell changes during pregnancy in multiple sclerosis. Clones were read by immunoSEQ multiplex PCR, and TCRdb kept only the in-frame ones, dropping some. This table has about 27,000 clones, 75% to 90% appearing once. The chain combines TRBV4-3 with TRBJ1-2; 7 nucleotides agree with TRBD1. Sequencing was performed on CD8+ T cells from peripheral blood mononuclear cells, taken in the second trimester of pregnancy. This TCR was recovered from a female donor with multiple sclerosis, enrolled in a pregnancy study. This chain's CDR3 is CASSPRAGGTYGYTF. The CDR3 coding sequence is TGCGCCAGCAGCCCCAGGGCAGGGGGGACCTATGGCTACACCTTC.